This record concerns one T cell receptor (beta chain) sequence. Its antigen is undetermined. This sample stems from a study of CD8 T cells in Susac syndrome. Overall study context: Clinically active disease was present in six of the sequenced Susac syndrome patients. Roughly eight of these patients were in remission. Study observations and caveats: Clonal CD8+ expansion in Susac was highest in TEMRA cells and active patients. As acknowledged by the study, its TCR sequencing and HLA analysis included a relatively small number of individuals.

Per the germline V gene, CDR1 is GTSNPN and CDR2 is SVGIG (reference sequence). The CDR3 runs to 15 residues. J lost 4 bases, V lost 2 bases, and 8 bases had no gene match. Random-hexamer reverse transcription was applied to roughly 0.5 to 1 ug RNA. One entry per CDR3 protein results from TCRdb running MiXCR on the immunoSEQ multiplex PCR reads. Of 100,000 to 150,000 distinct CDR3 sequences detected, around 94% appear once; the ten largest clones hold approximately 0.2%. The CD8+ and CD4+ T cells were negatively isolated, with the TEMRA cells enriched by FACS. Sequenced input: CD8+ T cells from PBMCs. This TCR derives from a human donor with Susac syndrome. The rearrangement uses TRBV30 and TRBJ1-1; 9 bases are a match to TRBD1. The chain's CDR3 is CAWSFPDRGFTEAFF. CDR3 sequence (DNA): TGTGCCTGGAGTTTTCCGGACAGGGGATTCACTGAAGCTTTCTTT. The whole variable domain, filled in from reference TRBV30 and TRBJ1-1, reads SQTIHQWPATLVQPVGSPLSLECTVEGTSNPNLYWYRQAAGRGLQLLFYSVGIGQISSEVPQNLSASRPQDRQFILSSKKLLLSDSGFYLCAWSFPDRGFTEAFFGQGTRLTVV.